This passage covers 30 T cell receptor beta chains from one sample sequenced in a study of shared clonotypes between healthy human individuals. As defined, naive CD8 cells were CD45RO-negative and positively selected for CCR7, with terminally differentiated effector memory CD45RA+ cells excluded. Clones were read by immunoSEQ multiplex PCR, and TCRdb kept only the in-frame ones, dropping some. The sample records approximately 740,000 clones, 85% to 95% being singletons. The sample consisted of naive CD8+ T cells sorted from blood. The receptors originated from a man aged 25-40 years in good health.

The rearrangement links TRBV27 to TRBJ2-3; 11 bases fit TRBD1. After removal of 4 bases from V and 2 bases from J, the junction contained 8 bases not matched to a gene. This CDR3 spans 17 amino acids. Germline lookup yields CDR1 MNHEY and CDR2 SMNVEV (reference sequence). DNA for the CDR3: TGTGCCAGCAGTTACCTGGGGACAGGGGGGGACACAGATACGCAGTATTTT. Protein sequence: CASSYLGTGGDTDTQYF.

The chain is built from TRBV6-1 and TRBJ2-7; D perhaps matches TRBD2 (5 bases). The CDR3 runs 16 residues. Germline loops: CDR1 MNHNS, CDR2 SASEGT. Trimming pared 1 base from V and 7 bases from J, leaving 20 bases between. The CDR3 sequence: CASSEGLVGNLYEQYF. The CDR3 nucleotides are TGTGCCAGCAGTGAAGGTCTCGTCGGGAATCTTTATGAGCAGTACTTC.

The V call is TRBV5-8, the J call TRBJ2-7, with 12 bases that match TRBD1. The ends lost 2 bases at V and 2 bases at J; junction bases unmatched: 2. The CDR3 length is 15 residues. Germline V lookup: CDR1 SGHTS, CDR2 YDEGEE. The CDR3 sequence: CASSFRDRGPYEQYF. CDR3 in DNA: TGTGCCAGCAGCTTCCGGGACAGGGGGCCCTACGAGCAGTACTTC. Looking up the rest from reference TRBV5-8 and TRBJ2-7 gives the full variable domain: EAGVTQSPTHLIKTRGQQATLRCSPISGHTSVYWYQQALGLGLQFLLWYDEGEERNRGNFPPRFSGRQFPNYSSELNVNALELEDSALYLCASSFRDRGPYEQYFGPGTRLTVT.

In nucleotides, the CDR3 is TGTGCCACCAGCAGGGGGGAGGGACTCCGATACGAGCAGTACTTC. Translation: CATSRGEGLRYEQYF. V gene TRBV15 combines with J gene TRBJ2-7; 7 bases map to TRBD2. This CDR3 has 15 amino acids. V was clipped by 3 bases and J by 4 bases; unmatched bases: 9. Germline CDR1 and CDR2: LNHNV and YYDKDF (reference sequence).

The chain joins TRBV4-3 to TRBJ2-7; D possibly corresponds to TRBD2 (6 bases). In germline, CDR1 is LGHNA, CDR2 YSLEER. Trimming took off 0 bases at V and 5 bases at J, with 11 bases between the two ends. This CDR3 is built from 14 residues. Here the CDR3 DNA reads TGCGCCAGCAGCCAAGAATGGGGAGGAGACGAGCAGTACTTC. This codes for CASSQEWGGDEQYF.

This clone occurred once. V is TRBV4-2 and J is TRBJ1-1; no definite D call. From germline, CDR1 is LGHNA and CDR2 YNFKEQ. The CDR3 contains 13 residues. The V end was cut by 6 bases, the J end by 4 bases, with 12 bases between. DNA for the CDR3: TGTGCCAGCAGAATAGCGGGTGGCACTGAAGCTTTCTTT. Amino acid sequence: CASRIAGGTEAFF.

The chain uses TRBV6-5 and TRBJ2-2; 10 bases align to TRBD1. Trimming took 5 bases from V and 4 from J; bases not matched to a gene: 4. This CDR3 comprises 15 residues. Germline V gene lookup returns CDR1 MNHEY and CDR2 SVGAGI. CDR3 amino acids: CASSLGTGVTGELFF. DNA for the CDR3: TGTGCCAGCAGTCTCGGGACAGGGGTCACCGGGGAGCTGTTTTTT.

The chain has TRBV9 and TRBJ2-5, with TRBD2 matching over 9 bases. The germline CDR1 and CDR2 sequences are SGDLS and YYNGEE. The CDR3 length is 15 residues. Trimming cost V 1 base and J 4 bases; bases outside gene matches: 5. CDR3 nucleotides: TGTGCCAGCAGCGTATTAGGACTAGCGAGAGAGACCCAGTACTTC. Translated, it gives CASSVLGLARETQYF.

V usage is TRBV5-6 and J usage is TRBJ2-7; 10 bases map to TRBD1. The CDR3 runs to 15 residues. Germline CDR1 SGHDT, CDR2 YYEEEE. The V gene end was trimmed by 4 bases and the J gene end by 3 bases; junction bases not matched to a gene: 7. The CDR3 is CASSQLGQGDYEQYF. CDR3 in DNA: TGTGCCAGCAGCCAGTTAGGACAGGGGGACTACGAGCAGTACTTC.

The J gene is TRBJ1-5, the V gene TRBV27; D is unclear. V was trimmed by 3 bases and J by 3 bases, leaving 6 bases between them. Per germline, CDR1 MNHEY and CDR2 SMNVEV (reference sequence). The CDR3 covers 13 residues. The CDR3 loop reads CASSFYLNQPQHF. The DNA of the CDR3 is TGTGCCAGCAGTTTCTATCTCAATCAGCCCCAGCATTTT.

The chain's CDR3 is CSVQWAGTESYEQYF. The CDR3, as DNA: TGCAGCGTTCAATGGGCAGGAACCGAAAGCTACGAGCAGTACTTC. This chain joins TRBV29-1 and TRBJ2-7; D remains unclear. Trimming took 5 bases from V and 3 from J, leaving 20 bases between them. Germline V gene sequence: CDR1 SQVTM, CDR2 ANQGSEA. The CDR3 runs 15 residues.

This clone was detected once. The gene calls are TRBV7-7 and TRBJ2-5, with 10 bases aligning to TRBD2. The CDR3 totals 16 residues. The germline CDR1 and CDR2 sequences are SSHAT and FNYEAQ (reference sequence). Unmatched junction bases numbered 5, after V lost 1 base and J lost 3 bases. CDR3 region: CASSLESSGGKETQYF. For the CDR3, the DNA is TGTGCCAGCAGCTTAGAATCTAGCGGGGGCAAAGAGACCCAGTACTTC.

V gene TRBV7-6 combines with J gene TRBJ1-1; no clear D. Trimming took off 1 base at V and 1 base at J, with 7 bases between the two ends. CDR3 length: 14 residues. CDR1 is SGHVS, CDR2 FNYEAQ, per germline. CDR3 in amino acids: CASSLEGRNTEAFF. CDR3 nucleotide sequence: TGTGCCAGCAGCTTAGAAGGCAGGAACACTGAAGCTTTCTTT.

This chain links TRBV7-8 with TRBJ2-3; D gene unclear. V was cut by 1 base and J by 4 bases, with 6 bases left in between. The CDR3 extends over 13 amino acids. The germline V gene encodes CDR1 SGHVS and CDR2 FQNEAQ. CDR3 loop: CASSLGGPDTQYF. In DNA, the CDR3 is TGTGCCAGCAGCTTAGGAGGCCCAGATACGCAGTATTTT.

The chain employs TRBV13 and TRBJ2-3; TRBD2 agrees at 12 bases. Germline V gene lookup returns CDR1 PRHDT and CDR2 FYEKMQ (reference sequence). With 5 bases clipped from V and 2 bases from J, the junction kept 20 bases outside the gene matches. The CDR3 consists of 21 residues. This CDR3 reads CASSQEPTSGRLGEHTDTQYF. CDR3 nucleotide sequence: TGTGCCAGCAGCCAAGAACCAACTAGCGGGAGGCTCGGAGAACACACAGATACGCAGTATTTT.

The rearrangement uses TRBV7-9 and TRBJ2-2; weak D call: TRBD2 (6 bases). CDR1 is SEHNR and CDR2 is FQNEAQ in the germline V gene (reference sequence). The V end lost 8 bases, the J end lost 1 base, and 11 bases lay between the germline ends. The length of the CDR3 is 14 residues. The CDR3 coding sequence is TGTGCCAGCGTTAGCGGAGGGAACACCGGGGAGCTGTTTTTT. Its translation is CASVSGGNTGELFF.

The chain employs TRBV19 and TRBJ2-3; TRBD1 matches 7 bases. Germline CDR1 is LNHDA and CDR2 is SQIVND (reference sequence). V trimming: 3 bases; J trimming: 2 bases; junction bases outside the gene matches: 8. This CDR3 is built from 16 residues. CDR3 sequence: CASSIFMGQYTDTQYF. The DNA of the CDR3 is TGTGCCAGTAGTATCTTTATGGGACAGTACACAGATACGCAGTATTTT.

This rearrangement joins TRBV9 to TRBJ1-2, with D perhaps TRBD1 (6 bases). Germline V CDR1 and CDR2: SGDLS, YYNGEE. The CDR3 runs to 12 residues. Trimming left V 4 bases short and J 5 bases short, with 9 bases between. This chain's CDR3 is CASSTGLYGYTF. The CDR3 DNA follows: TGTGCCAGCAGCACAGGGCTATATGGCTACACCTTC. The variable domain in full, with the rest retrieved from reference TRBV9 and TRBJ1-2, is DSGVTQTPKHLITATGQRVTLRCSPRSGDLSVYWYQQSLDQGLQFLIQYYNGEERAKGNILERFSAQQFPDLHSELNLSSLELGDSALYFCASSTGLYGYTFGSGTRLTVV.

The chain uses TRBV18 and TRBJ2-7, with TRBD1 matching over 8 bases. CDR1 is KGHSH and CDR2 is LQKENI in the germline V gene. V lost 5 bases to trimming and J lost 1 base; unmatched junction nucleotides: 4. CDR3 length: 14 residues. The chain's CDR3 is CASSGTGSSYEQYF. The DNA for the CDR3 is TGTGCCAGCTCAGGGACAGGATCATCCTACGAGCAGTACTTC.

The genes are TRBV5-5 and TRBJ2-7; the D is unclear. The CDR3 loop spans 14 amino acids. Trimming pared 3 bases from V and 4 bases from J, leaving 14 bases between. CDR1 is SGHKS and CDR2 is YYEKEE in the germline V gene (reference sequence). CDR3 nucleotides: TGTGCCAGCAGCTCCCTGACAACAGCATACGAGCAGTACTTC. Translation: CASSSLTTAYEQYF.

The rearrangement joins TRBV5-6 to TRBJ2-7; D is unresolved. This CDR3 has 15 residues. Germline assignment: CDR1 SGHDT and CDR2 YYEEEE. The ends were cut back, 0 bases at V and 0 bases at J, with 10 bases in the middle. The chain's CDR3 is CASSLEGRTSYEQYF. Here the CDR3 DNA reads TGTGCCAGCAGCTTGGAGGGCAGAACCTCCTACGAGCAGTACTTC. The full variable domain, rest sourced from reference TRBV5-6 and TRBJ2-7, is DAGVTQSPTHLIKTRGQQVTLRCSPKSGHDTVSWYQQALGQGPQFIFQYYEEEERQRGNFPDRFSGHQFPNYSSELNVNALLLGDSALYLCASSLEGRTSYEQYFGPGTRLTVT.

J is TRBJ2-7 and V is TRBV6-1, with 7 bases identical to TRBD2. V lost 3 bases, J lost 3 bases, and 11 bases stayed unmatched. The CDR3 is 16 amino acids. Germline CDR1 MNHNS, CDR2 SASEGT. CDR3 coding DNA: TGTGCCAGCAGTGATAGGCTCACTAGCGCCTACTACGAGCAGTACTTC. Protein: CASSDRLTSAYYEQYF.

This clone appeared a few times. This sequence joins TRBV19 and TRBJ2-7, with a tentative D call TRBD1 (7 bases). Germline V gene data show CDR1 as LNHDA and CDR2 as SQIVND (reference sequence). Between the trimmed V and J ends, which lost 6 bases and 1 base, there was a span of 16 bases. CDR3 length equals 15 residues. CDR3 in amino acids: CASSLIAGQSYEQYF. The CDR3 DNA reads as TGTGCCAGTAGCCTAATCGCGGGACAGTCCTACGAGCAGTACTTC.

This clone was recorded only once. Possible read error: a much larger clone is one base away. Here the CDR3 DNA reads TGTGCCAGCAGCACCCAAGAGACCCAGTACTTC. Protein sequence: CASSTQETQYF. The chain joins TRBV5-8 to TRBJ2-5; D remains unclear. The V end lost 4 bases, the J end lost 1 base, and 2 bases lay between the germline ends. CDR1 is SGHTS, CDR2 YDEGEE, per germline. The CDR3 is 11 residues long. Supplemented by reference TRBV5-8 and TRBJ2-5, the full variable domain reads EAGVTQSPTHLIKTRGQQATLRCSPISGHTSVYWYQQALGLGLQFLLWYDEGEERNRGNFPPRFSGRQFPNYSSELNVNALELEDSALYLCASSTQETQYFGPGTRLLVL.

V gene TRBV5-1 combines with J gene TRBJ2-2; TRBD1 agrees at 8 bases. V shed 4 bases, J shed 6 bases, and the junction held 5 bases outside the gene matches. The CDR3 extends over 14 amino acids. CDR1 and CDR2 from the germline V gene are SGHRS and YFSETQ. CDR3 nucleotide sequence: TGCGCCAGCAGCGAAGGACAGGGCGCCGGGGAGCTGTTTTTT. It translates to CASSEGQGAGELFF. Drawing the rest from reference TRBV5-1 and TRBJ2-2, the complete variable domain is KAGVTQTPRYLIKTRGQQVTLSCSPISGHRSVSWYQQTPGQGLQFLFEYFSETQRNKGNFPGRFSGRQFSNSRSEMNVSTLELGDSALYLCASSEGQGAGELFFGEGSRLTVL.

The chain employs TRBV18 and TRBJ2-1; no clear D. Per germline, CDR1 KGHSH and CDR2 LQKENI. CDR3 length: 12 amino acids. V was shortened by 3 bases and J by 6 bases, with 6 bases between the two germline ends. Here the CDR3 reads CASSPPTNEQFF. The CDR3 bases are TGTGCCAGCTCACCCCCCACCAATGAGCAGTTCTTC.

The chain couples TRBV11-2 to TRBJ1-2; 8 bases line up with TRBD1. The CDR3 contains 15 residues. Per germline, CDR1 SGHAT and CDR2 FQNNGV. The J segment lost 4 bases and the V segment lost 0 bases, leaving 4 bases of the junction unmatched. The CDR3 loop reads CASSLDLGTGYGYTF. DNA for the CDR3: TGTGCCAGCAGCTTAGACCTAGGGACAGGCTATGGCTACACCTTC.

This rearrangement joins TRBV13 to TRBJ2-2; weak D call: TRBD1 (5 bases). In germline, CDR1 is PRHDT, CDR2 FYEKMQ (reference sequence). Trimming shortened V by 5 bases and J by 6 bases, and 10 bases separated the two germline ends. The CDR3 length is 13 residues. CDR3 loop: CASSLGHPGELFF. For the CDR3, the DNA is TGTGCCAGCAGCCTCGGACATCCCGGGGAGCTGTTTTTT.

The chain links TRBV2 to TRBJ1-2; 12 bases agree with TRBD1. This CDR3 is built from 17 residues. CDR1 is SNHLY, CDR2 FYNNEI, per germline. V lost 5 bases and J lost 3; bases outside the gene matches: 10. In DNA form, the CDR3 reads TGTGCCAGCAGTTTGCCGGGACAGGGGGCGCCGGACTATGGCTACACCTTC. Translating it yields CASSLPGQGAPDYGYTF.

This clone was recorded only once. The V and J genes are TRBV27 and TRBJ2-7; TRBD2 matches 8 bases. The CDR3 is 13 residues long. Germline-derived CDR1 and CDR2 are MNHEY and SMNVEV (reference sequence). Losses at the gene ends were 10 bases for V and 2 bases for J; bases not matched to a gene: 7. CDR3 nucleotides: TGTGCCACCTCCGGGACTAGACCCTACGAGCAGTACTTC. As protein: CATSGTRPYEQYF.